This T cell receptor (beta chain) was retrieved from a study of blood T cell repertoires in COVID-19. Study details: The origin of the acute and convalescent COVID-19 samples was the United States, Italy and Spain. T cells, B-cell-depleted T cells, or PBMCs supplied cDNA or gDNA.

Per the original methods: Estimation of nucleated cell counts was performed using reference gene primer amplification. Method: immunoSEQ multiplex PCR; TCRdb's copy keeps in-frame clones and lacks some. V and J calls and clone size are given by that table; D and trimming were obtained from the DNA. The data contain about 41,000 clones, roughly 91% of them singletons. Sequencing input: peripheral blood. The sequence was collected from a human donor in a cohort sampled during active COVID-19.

CDR3 protein: CASSRRTYTTYEQYF. For the CDR3, the DNA is TGTGCCAGCAGCCGCCGGACTTACACGACCTACGAGCAGTACTTC. V gene TRBV28 combines with J gene TRBJ2-7; TRBD2 might be the D (5 bases). Deletions cut 6 bases from V and 2 bases from J, with 17 bases between. The CDR3 is made up of 15 amino acids. Germline CDR1 MDHEN, CDR2 SYDVKM.